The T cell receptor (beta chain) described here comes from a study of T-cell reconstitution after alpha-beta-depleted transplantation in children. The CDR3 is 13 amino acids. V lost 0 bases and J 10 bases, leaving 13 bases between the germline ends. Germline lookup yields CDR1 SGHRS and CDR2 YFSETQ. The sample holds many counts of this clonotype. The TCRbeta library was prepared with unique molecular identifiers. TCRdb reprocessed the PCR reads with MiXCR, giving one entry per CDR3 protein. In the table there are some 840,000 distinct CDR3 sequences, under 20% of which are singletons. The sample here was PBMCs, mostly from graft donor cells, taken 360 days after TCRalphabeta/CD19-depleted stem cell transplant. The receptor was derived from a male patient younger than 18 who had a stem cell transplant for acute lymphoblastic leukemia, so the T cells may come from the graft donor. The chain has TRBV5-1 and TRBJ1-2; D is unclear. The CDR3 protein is CASSLVGYDPYTF. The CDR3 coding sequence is TGCGCCAGCAGCTTGGTAGGGTATGACCCCTACACCTTC.